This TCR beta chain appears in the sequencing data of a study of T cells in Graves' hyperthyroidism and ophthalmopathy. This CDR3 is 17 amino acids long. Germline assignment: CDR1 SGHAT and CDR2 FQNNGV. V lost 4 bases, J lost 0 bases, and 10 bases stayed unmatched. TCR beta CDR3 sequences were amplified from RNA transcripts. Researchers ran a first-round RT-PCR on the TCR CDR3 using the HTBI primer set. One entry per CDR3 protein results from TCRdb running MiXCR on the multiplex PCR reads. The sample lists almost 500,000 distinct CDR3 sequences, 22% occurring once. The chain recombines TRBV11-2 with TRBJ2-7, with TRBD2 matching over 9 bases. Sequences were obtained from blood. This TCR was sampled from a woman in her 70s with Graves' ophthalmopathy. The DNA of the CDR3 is TGTGCCAGCAGCTCTAGGAGCGGGAGGCTTAGCTCCTACGAGCAGTACTTC. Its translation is CASSSRSGRLSSYEQYF.